This T cell receptor (beta chain) was recovered during a study of blood T cell repertoires in COVID-19. Turning to the study itself: Samples taken during acute and convalescent COVID-19 were collected in the United States, Italy and Spain. PBMCs, B-cell-depleted T cells, or T cells provided the cDNA or gDNA that made up the material.

Germline-derived CDR1 and CDR2 are LGHDT and YNNKEL (reference sequence). V shed 5 bases and J shed 2 bases, with 19 bases lying between them. The CDR3 contains 16 residues. Original handling: It was from reference gene primer amplification that nucleated cell counts were estimated. Libraries were prepared by immunoSEQ multiplex PCR; TCRdb keeps only in-frame clonotypes and omits some of them. D and trimming were read from the DNA, whereas the V and J calls and clone size are those reported in that table. Here the sample spans over 250,000 clones, about 89% being singletons. The clonotype was recovered from a man between 35 and 55 years old who had recovered from COVID-19. This rearrangement joins TRBV3-1 (or the pseudogene TRBV3-2) to TRBJ2-7, with D perhaps TRBD2 (6 bases). Sequenced sample: peripheral blood. DNA for the CDR3: TGTGCCAGCAGCGAGGCGCGGGGTCGAAGACCCTACGAGCAGTACTTC. Translated, it gives CASSEARGRRPYEQYF.